This T cell receptor (beta chain) was captured in a study of T cells in Graves' hyperthyroidism and ophthalmopathy. Overall study results and limits: Ophthalmopathy was separated from stable hyperthyroidism by a 13 V-J model. For ophthalmopathy, model prediction preceded onset by a median about six months.

Template material for amplifying TCR beta CDR3 regions consisted of RNA transcripts. The TCR CDR3 was amplified in a first-round RT-PCR using the HTBI primer set. TCRdb independently ran MiXCR on the multiplex PCR reads; one entry per CDR3 protein. The sample records hundreds of thousands of distinct CDR3 sequences, less than 25% being singletons. CDR1 and CDR2 (germline): MNHEY, SMNVEV (reference sequence). The CDR3 totals 14 residues. This clonotype was seen only a few times. Its antigen is currently unknown. Uncontrolled infection, other autoimmune disease, pregnancy or lactation disqualified patients from enrolment.

The sample comprised blood. The TCR was taken from an older woman with Graves' ophthalmopathy. This sequence joins TRBV27 and TRBJ2-2; no clear D gene. The CDR3 DNA follows: TGTGCTAGCCGGGCGGACCTATACCCCGGGGAGCTGTTTTTT. Protein: CASRADLYPGELFF.